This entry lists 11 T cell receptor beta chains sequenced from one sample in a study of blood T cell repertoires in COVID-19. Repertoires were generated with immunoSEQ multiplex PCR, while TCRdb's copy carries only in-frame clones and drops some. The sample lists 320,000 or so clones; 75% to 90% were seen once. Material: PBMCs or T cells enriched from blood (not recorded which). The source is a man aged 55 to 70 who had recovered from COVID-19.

CDR3: CASSLAGNYGYTF. CDR3 in DNA: TGTGCCAGCAGCTTAGCAGGGAACTATGGCTACACCTTC. This chain uses TRBV7-3 with TRBJ1-2; a possible D gene is TRBD1 (5 bases). The CDR3 spans 13 residues. Trimming removed 2 bases from V and 2 bases from J, with 6 bases in between. Germline CDR1 and CDR2: SGHTA and FQGTGA.

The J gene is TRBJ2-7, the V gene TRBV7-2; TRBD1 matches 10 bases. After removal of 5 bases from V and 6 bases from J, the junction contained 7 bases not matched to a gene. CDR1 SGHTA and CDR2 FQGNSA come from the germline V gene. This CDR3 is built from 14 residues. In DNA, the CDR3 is TGTGCCAGCAGCGGAGACGGGACAGGGGCCGAGCAGTACTTC. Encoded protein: CASSGDGTGAEQYF.

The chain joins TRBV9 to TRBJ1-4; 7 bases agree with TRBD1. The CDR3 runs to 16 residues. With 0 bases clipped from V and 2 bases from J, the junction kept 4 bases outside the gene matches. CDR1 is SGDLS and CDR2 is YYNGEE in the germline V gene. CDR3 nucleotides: TGTGCCAGCAGCGTAGAGGGGGCGCTTACTAATGAAAAACTGTTTTTT. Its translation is CASSVEGALTNEKLFF.

The CDR3 region has the DNA TGTGCCAGCAGTCGCAACAGGGGAAGCAATCAGCCCCAGCATTTT. Its translation: CASSRNRGSNQPQHF. This chain connects TRBV3-1 (or the pseudogene TRBV3-2) to TRBJ1-5, with 7 bases fitting TRBD1. The CDR3 has 15 residues. Losses at the gene ends were 6 bases for V and 1 base for J; bases not matched to a gene: 6. From germline, CDR1 is LGHDT and CDR2 YNNKEL (reference sequence).

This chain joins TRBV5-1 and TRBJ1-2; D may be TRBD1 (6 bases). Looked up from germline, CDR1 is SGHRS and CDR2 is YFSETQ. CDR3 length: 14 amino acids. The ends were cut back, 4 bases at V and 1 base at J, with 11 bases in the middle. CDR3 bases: TGCGCCAGCAGCCCCCAACAGGGTAACTATGGCTACACCTTC. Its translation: CASSPQQGNYGYTF. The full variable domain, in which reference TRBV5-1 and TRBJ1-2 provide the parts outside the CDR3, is KAGVTQTPRYLIKTRGQQVTLSCSPISGHRSVSWYQQTPGQGLQFLFEYFSETQRNKGNFPGRFSGRQFSNSRSEMNVSTLELGDSALYLCASSPQQGNYGYTFGSGTRLTVV.

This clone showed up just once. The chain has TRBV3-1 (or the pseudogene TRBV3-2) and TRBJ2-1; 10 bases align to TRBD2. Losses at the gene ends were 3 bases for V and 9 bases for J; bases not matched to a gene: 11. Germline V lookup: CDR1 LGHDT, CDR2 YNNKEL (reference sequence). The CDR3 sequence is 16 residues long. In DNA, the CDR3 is TGTGCCAGCAGCCAGGGCCCTACTAGCGGGACTGGTGAGCAGTTCTTC. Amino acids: CASSQGPTSGTGEQFF.

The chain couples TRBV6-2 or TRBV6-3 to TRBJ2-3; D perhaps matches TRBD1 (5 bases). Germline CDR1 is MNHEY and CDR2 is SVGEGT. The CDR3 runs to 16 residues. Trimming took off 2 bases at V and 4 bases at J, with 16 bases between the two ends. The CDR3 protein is CASSYVQGSFADTQYF. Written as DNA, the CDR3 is TGTGCCAGCAGTTACGTCCAGGGTAGTTTTGCAGATACGCAGTATTTT.

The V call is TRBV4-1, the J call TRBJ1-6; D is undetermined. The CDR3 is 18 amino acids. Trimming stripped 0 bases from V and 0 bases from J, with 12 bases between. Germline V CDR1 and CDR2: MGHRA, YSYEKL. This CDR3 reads CASSQDLRASSYNSPLHF. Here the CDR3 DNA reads TGCGCCAGCAGCCAAGATTTGCGGGCGAGCTCCTATAATTCACCCCTCCACTTT.

CDR3 sequence: CASSVNRGDFNEQFF. The CDR3 bases are TGTGCCAGTAGTGTTAACAGGGGGGACTTCAATGAGCAGTTCTTC. This chain connects TRBV19 to TRBJ2-1, with 8 bases aligning to TRBD1. CDR3 length: 15 residues. The V gene end was trimmed by 5 bases and the J gene end by 6 bases; junction bases not matched to a gene: 9. CDR1 is LNHDA, CDR2 SQIVND, per germline (reference sequence).

The CDR3 region is CASSENGQGTNSPLHF. The DNA of the CDR3 is TGTGCCAGCAGTGAAAACGGACAGGGGACTAATTCACCCCTCCACTTT. The chain carries TRBV2 and TRBJ1-6; 9 bases fit TRBD1. CDR1 is SNHLY and CDR2 is FYNNEI in the germline V gene. The CDR3 runs 16 residues. J lost 6 bases, V lost 2 bases, and 5 bases had no gene match. The variable domain in full, completed from reference TRBV2 and TRBJ1-6, reads EPEVTQTPSHQVTQMGQEVILRCVPISNHLYFYWYRQILGQKVEFLVSFYNNEISEKSEIFDDQFSVERPDGSNFTLKIRSTKLEDSAMYFCASSENGQGTNSPLHFGNGTRLTVT.

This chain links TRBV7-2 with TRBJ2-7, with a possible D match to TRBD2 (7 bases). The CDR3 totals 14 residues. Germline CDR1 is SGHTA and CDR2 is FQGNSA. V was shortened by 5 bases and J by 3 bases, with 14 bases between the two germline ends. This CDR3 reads CASSHPGEGYEQYF. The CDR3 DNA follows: TGTGCCAGCAGCCACCCAGGGGAGGGCTACGAGCAGTACTTC.